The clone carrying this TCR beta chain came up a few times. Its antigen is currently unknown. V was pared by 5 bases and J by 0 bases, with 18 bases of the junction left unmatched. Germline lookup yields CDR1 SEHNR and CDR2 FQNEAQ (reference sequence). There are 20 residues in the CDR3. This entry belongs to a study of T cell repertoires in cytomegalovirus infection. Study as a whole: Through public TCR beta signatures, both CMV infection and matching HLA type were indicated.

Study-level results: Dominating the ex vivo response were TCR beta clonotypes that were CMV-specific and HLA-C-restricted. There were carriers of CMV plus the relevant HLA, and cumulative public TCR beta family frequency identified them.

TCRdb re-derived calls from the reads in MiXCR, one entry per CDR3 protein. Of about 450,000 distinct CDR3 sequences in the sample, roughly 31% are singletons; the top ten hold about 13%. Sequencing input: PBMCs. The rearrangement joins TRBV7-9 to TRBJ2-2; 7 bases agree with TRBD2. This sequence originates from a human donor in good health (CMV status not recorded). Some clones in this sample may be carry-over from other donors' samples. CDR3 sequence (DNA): TGTGCCAGCAGCCAGTCCCACCGGGACTATCACATTGCGAACACCGGGGAGCTGTTTTTT. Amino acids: CASSQSHRDYHIANTGELFF.